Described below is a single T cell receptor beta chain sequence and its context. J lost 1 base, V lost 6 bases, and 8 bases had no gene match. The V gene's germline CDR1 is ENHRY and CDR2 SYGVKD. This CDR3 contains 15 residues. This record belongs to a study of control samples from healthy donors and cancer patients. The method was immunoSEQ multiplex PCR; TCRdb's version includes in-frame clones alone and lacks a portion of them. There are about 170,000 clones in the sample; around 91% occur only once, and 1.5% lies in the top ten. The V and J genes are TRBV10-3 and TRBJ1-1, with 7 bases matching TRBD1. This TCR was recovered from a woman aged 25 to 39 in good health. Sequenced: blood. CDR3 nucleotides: TGTGCCATCAGGAACGACAGGGTGTGGAACACTGAAGCTTTCTTT. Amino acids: CAIRNDRVWNTEAFF.